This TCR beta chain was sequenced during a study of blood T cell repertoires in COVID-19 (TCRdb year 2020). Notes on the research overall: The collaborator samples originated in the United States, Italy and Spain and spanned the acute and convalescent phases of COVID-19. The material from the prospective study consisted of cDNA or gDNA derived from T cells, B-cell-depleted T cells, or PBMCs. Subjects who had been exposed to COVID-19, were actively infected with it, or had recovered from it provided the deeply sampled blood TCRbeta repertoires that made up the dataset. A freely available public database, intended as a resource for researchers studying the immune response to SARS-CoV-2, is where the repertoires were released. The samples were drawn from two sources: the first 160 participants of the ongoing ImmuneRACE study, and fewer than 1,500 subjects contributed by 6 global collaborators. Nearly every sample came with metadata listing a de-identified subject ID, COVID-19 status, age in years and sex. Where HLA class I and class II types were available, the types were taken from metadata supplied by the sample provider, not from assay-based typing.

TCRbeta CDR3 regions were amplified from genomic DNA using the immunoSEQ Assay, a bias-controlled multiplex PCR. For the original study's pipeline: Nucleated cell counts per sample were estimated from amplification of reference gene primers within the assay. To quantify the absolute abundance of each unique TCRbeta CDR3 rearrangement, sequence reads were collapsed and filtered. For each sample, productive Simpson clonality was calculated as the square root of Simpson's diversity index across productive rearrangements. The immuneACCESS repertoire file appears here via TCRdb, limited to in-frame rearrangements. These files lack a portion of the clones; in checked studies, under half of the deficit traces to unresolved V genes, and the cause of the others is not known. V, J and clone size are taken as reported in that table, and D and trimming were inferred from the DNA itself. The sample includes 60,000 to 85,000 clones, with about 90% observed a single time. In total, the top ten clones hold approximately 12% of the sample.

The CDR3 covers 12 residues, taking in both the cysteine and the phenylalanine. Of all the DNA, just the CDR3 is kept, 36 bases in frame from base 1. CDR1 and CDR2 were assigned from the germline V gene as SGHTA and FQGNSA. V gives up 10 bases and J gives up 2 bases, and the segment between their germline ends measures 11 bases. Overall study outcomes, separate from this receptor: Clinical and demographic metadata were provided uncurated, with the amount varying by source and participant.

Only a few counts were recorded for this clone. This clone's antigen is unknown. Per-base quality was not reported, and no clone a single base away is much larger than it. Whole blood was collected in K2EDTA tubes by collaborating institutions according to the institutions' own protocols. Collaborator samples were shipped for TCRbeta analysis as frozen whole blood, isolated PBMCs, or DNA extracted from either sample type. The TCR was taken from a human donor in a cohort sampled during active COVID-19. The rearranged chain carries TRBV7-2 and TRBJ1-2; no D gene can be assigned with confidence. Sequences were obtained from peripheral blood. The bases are TGTGCCATAACGGAGGCAAACTATGGCTACACCTTC. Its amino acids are CAITEANYGYTF. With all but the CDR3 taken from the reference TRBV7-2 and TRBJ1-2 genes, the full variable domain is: GAGVSQSPSNKVTEKGKDVELRCDPISGHTALYWYRQSLGQGLEFLIYFQGNSAPDKSGLPSDRFSAERTGGSVSTLTIQRTQQEDSAVYLCAITEANYGYTFGSGTRLTVV.